Following are 22 T cell receptor beta chains from one sample sequenced in a study of blood T cell repertoires in COVID-19. The repertoire was sequenced with immunoSEQ multiplex PCR; TCRdb's copy has only in-frame clones and lacks some. The data hold approximately 200,000 clones, with roughly 82% observed a single time. The sample consisted of PBMCs or T cells enriched from blood (not recorded which). All receptors come from a man aged 35-49 years who had recovered from COVID-19.

The CDR3 nucleotides are TGTGCCAGCAGTTTCACAACGAACACTGAAGCTTTCTTT. Translating gives CASSFTTNTEAFF. The rearrangement joins TRBV6-5 to TRBJ1-1; D uncertain. CDR3 length: 13 residues. The V gene lost 4 bases and the J gene lost 1 base, with 7 bases spanning the gap. CDR1 is MNHEY, CDR2 SVGAGI, per germline.

With regard to this clone: Other nucleotide sequences in the sample specify the same CDR3. This sequence joins TRBV15 and TRBJ1-1; 8 bases are a match to TRBD1. Germline assignment: CDR1 LNHNV and CDR2 YYDKDF (reference sequence). The CDR3 covers 15 residues. V lost 1 base, J lost 1 base, and 2 bases stayed unmatched. The CDR3 loop reads CATSRGGTGNTEAFF. The CDR3 DNA reads as TGTGCCACCAGCAGAGGAGGGACAGGGAACACTGAAGCTTTCTTT.

A few counts support this clone. In DNA, the CDR3 is TGTGCCAGTAGCCCCGGGACAGGGGGGTTTTACGAGCAGTACTTC. Its translation is CASSPGTGGFYEQYF. The rearrangement uses TRBV19 and TRBJ2-7, with 11 bases matching TRBD1. The CDR3 is 15 residues long. In germline, CDR1 is LNHDA, CDR2 SQIVND (reference sequence). Trimming removed 6 bases from V and 4 bases from J; junction bases left unmatched: 8. Full variable domain (rest looked up from reference TRBV19 and TRBJ2-7): DGGITQSPKYLFRKEGQNVTLSCEQNLNHDAMYWYRQDPGQGLRLIYYSQIVNDFQKGDIAEGYSVSREKKESFPLTVTSAQKNPTAFYLCASSPGTGGFYEQYFGPGTRLTVT.

V gene TRBV7-3 combines with J gene TRBJ2-2, with D tentatively TRBD2 (6 bases). The V end lost 5 bases, the J end lost 7 bases, and 11 bases lay between the germline ends. Germline V gene lookup returns CDR1 SGHTA and CDR2 FQGTGA. This CDR3 spans 13 amino acids. The CDR3 DNA reads as TGTGCCAGCAGCCCGGGGGTGAGCGGGGAGCTGTTTTTT. Its translation: CASSPGVSGELFF.

The V gene is TRBV28, the J gene TRBJ2-1; 11 nucleotides agree with TRBD2. The J segment lost 8 bases and the V segment lost 2 bases, leaving 5 bases of the junction unmatched. CDR3 length equals 15 residues. Germline CDR1 and CDR2: MDHEN and SYDVKM. CDR3 nucleotide sequence: TGTGCCAGCAGTTTAGGGGTAGCGGGAGGGCATGAGCAGTTCTTC. Translating it yields CASSLGVAGGHEQFF.

This clone has at least ten counts. The V call is TRBV9, the J call TRBJ1-6, with TRBD1 matching over 7 bases. Trimming removed 0 bases from V and 7 bases from J; junction bases left unmatched: 4. Germline-derived CDR1 and CDR2 are SGDLS and YYNGEE. CDR3 length equals 15 residues. The CDR3 DNA reads TGTGCCAGCAGCGTAGATGCCAGGGGGAATTCACCCCTCCACTTT. Translated: CASSVDARGNSPLHF.

The chain employs TRBV10-3 and TRBJ2-5; TRBD2 aligns across 7 bases. The CDR3 has 13 amino acids. Trimming took 7 bases from V and 4 from J; bases not matched to a gene: 6. Germline assignment: CDR1 ENHRY and CDR2 SYGVKD. CDR3 bases: TGTGCCATCAAGGGAGGGGCCTCAGAGACCCAGTACTTC. Translated, it gives CAIKGGASETQYF.

The chain recombines TRBV30 with TRBJ1-1; D remains ambiguous. Trimming left V 0 bases short and J 4 bases short, with 9 bases between. This CDR3 has 13 amino acids. Germline values: CDR1 GTSNPN, CDR2 SVGIG (reference sequence). In DNA, the CDR3 is TGTGCCTGGAGTGTACTCACGAGCACTGAAGCTTTCTTT. This translates into CAWSVLTSTEAFF.

The chain combines TRBV6-7 with TRBJ2-7, with 7 bases lining up with TRBD2. TRBV6-7 carries the ORF label, with uncertain function. The CDR3 covers 16 residues. The V and J ends lost 0 bases and 3 bases, in that order; junction bases with no gene match: 8. CDR3: CASSYSSLASGYEQYV. CDR3 nucleotides: TGTGCCAGCAGTTACTCGAGCCTGGCTAGCGGCTACGAGCAGTACGTC.

This chain connects TRBV4-3 to TRBJ2-3; 8 bases line up with TRBD2. The V gene's germline CDR1 is LGHNA and CDR2 YSLEER. Trimming took 1 base from V and 0 from J; bases not matched to a gene: 12. This CDR3 is 19 amino acids long. CDR3 bases: TGCGCCAGCAGCCAAGGCGACTCCATAGCGGGACCTAGCACAGATACGCAGTATTTT. The encoded protein is CASSQGDSIAGPSTDTQYF.

The V call is TRBV27, the J call TRBJ1-5; tentative D call: TRBD1 (6 bases). Germline-derived CDR1 and CDR2 are MNHEY and SMNVEV (reference sequence). V shed 6 bases and J shed 4 bases, with 13 bases lying between them. CDR3 length equals 14 residues. The CDR3 region is CASSRDDRNQPQHF. CDR3 sequence (DNA): TGTGCCAGCAGCCGAGACGACAGGAATCAGCCCCAGCATTTT.

The DNA for the CDR3 is TGTGCCAGCAGGGTAAGGGGACAGAGCAATCAGCCCCAGCATTTT. Its protein product is CASRVRGQSNQPQHF. The rearrangement links TRBV25-1 to TRBJ1-5, with 7 bases that match TRBD1. Germline V CDR1 and CDR2: MGHDK, SYGVNS. The V gene end was trimmed by 6 bases and the J gene end by 1 base; junction bases not matched to a gene: 6. This CDR3 comprises 15 residues.

The V and J genes are TRBV11-2 and TRBJ2-5; 7 bases fit TRBD2. The CDR3 is 16 residues long. The germline V gene has CDR1 SGHAT and CDR2 FQNNGV. Trimming cost V 3 bases and J 5 bases; bases outside gene matches: 12. CDR3 amino acids: CASSFLAGAMVETQYF. The CDR3 nucleotides are TGTGCCAGCAGCTTCTTGGCGGGAGCGATGGTGGAGACCCAGTACTTC.

This clone was seen just once. The CDR3 is CASSPRSPGGTNTGELFF. CDR3 DNA: TGTGCCAGCAGCCCCCGATCCCCGGGGGGCACGAACACCGGGGAGCTGTTTTTT. V and J are TRBV3-1 (or the pseudogene TRBV3-2) and TRBJ2-2; D perhaps matches TRBD2 (7 bases). V was shortened by 4 bases and J by 0 bases, with 18 bases between the two germline ends. There are 18 residues in the CDR3. Germline CDR1 is LGHDT and CDR2 is YNNKEL (reference sequence).

On this clone: One end of the junction fails to match germline, which may point to a read error. This chain connects TRBV7-3 to TRBJ1-1; no definite D call. Germline assignment: CDR1 SGHTA and CDR2 FQGTGA. The CDR3 extends over 13 amino acids. CDR3 loop: CASSLNVGQTLTF. DNA for the CDR3: TGTGCCAGCAGCTTAAACGTTGGGCAGACACTGACATTT.

J is TRBJ1-2 and V is TRBV6-1; D unclear. The V gene's germline CDR1 is MNHNS and CDR2 SASEGT. The V end was cut by 1 base, the J end by 3 bases, with 9 bases between. CDR3 length equals 14 residues. CDR3 sequence: CASSEEHGYYGYTF. As DNA, the CDR3 is TGTGCCAGCAGTGAAGAACACGGGTACTATGGCTACACCTTC.

This clone was seen a single time. The rearrangement links TRBV7-3 to TRBJ1-1; D uncertain. Germline-derived CDR1 and CDR2 are SGHTA and FQGTGA. CDR3 length: 14 residues. V was shortened by 2 bases and J by 2 bases, with 9 bases between the two germline ends. The CDR3 DNA is TGTGCCAGCAGCTTAGGAGGGCATAACACTGAAGCTTTCTTT. Protein product: CASSLGGHNTEAFF. The whole variable domain, filled in from reference TRBV7-3 and TRBJ1-1, reads GAGVSQTPSNKVTEKGKYVELRCDPISGHTALYWYRQSLGQGPEFLIYFQGTGAADDSGLPNDRFFAVRPEGSVSTLKIQRTERGDSAVYLCASSLGGHNTEAFFGQGTRLTVV.

The V and J genes are TRBV7-3 and TRBJ2-3, with 8 bases fitting TRBD2. Trimming cost V 4 bases and J 5 bases; bases outside gene matches: 11. The CDR3 covers 16 residues. Germline V gene lookup returns CDR1 SGHTA and CDR2 FQGTGA. The DNA for the CDR3 is TGTGCCAGCAGCTGGGTTGCAGCGGGAGCTATAGATACGCAGTATTTT. Translation: CASSWVAAGAIDTQYF.

This chain connects TRBV5-1 to TRBJ1-5, with D perhaps TRBD1 (6 bases). Germline V gene sequence: CDR1 SGHRS, CDR2 YFSETQ. Trimming removed 4 bases at V and 0 bases at J, with 14 bases between. The CDR3 is made up of 16 amino acids. CDR3: CASSPMGADSNQPQHF. CDR3 sequence (DNA): TGCGCCAGCAGCCCGATGGGGGCGGATAGCAATCAGCCCCAGCATTTT.

As DNA, the CDR3 is TGTGCCAGCAGCCATCAAGCGGGCGTCTACAATGAGCAGTTCTTC. Its translation is CASSHQAGVYNEQFF. J is TRBJ2-1 and V is TRBV14; a weak D match, TRBD2 (6 bases). V lost 3 bases to trimming and J lost 3 bases, with 12 bases between them. This CDR3 has 15 amino acids. Per germline, CDR1 SGHDN and CDR2 FVKESK. The variable domain in full, completed from reference TRBV14 and TRBJ2-1, reads EAGVTQFPSHSVIEKGQTVTLRCDPISGHDNLYWYRRVMGKEIKFLLHFVKESKQDESGMPNNRFLAERTGGTYSTLKVQPAELEDSGVYFCASSHQAGVYNEQFFGPGTRLTVL.

This clone has a handful of counts. The V gene is TRBV7-8, the J gene TRBJ2-1; D is possibly TRBD2 (6 bases). The V gene lost 0 bases and the J gene lost 9 bases, with 9 bases spanning the gap. Per the germline V gene, CDR1 is SGHVS and CDR2 is FQNEAQ. The CDR3 runs 13 residues. CDR3 sequence reads: CASSLAGGVEQFF. The CDR3 coding sequence is TGTGCCAGCAGCTTAGCGGGAGGAGTTGAGCAGTTCTTC. Filled out from reference TRBV7-8 and TRBJ2-1, the complete variable domain reads GAGVSQSPRYKVAKRGQDVALRCDPISGHVSLFWYQQALGQGPEFLTYFQNEAQLDKSGLPSDRFFAERPEGSVSTLKIQRTQQEDSAVYLCASSLAGGVEQFFGPGTRLTVL.

In this sample, this clone turned up a few times. The gene calls are TRBV4-1 and TRBJ1-1; 8 bases fit TRBD1. From germline, CDR1 is MGHRA and CDR2 YSYEKL. J lost 5 bases, V lost 4 bases, and 6 bases had no gene match. The CDR3 has 14 residues. In DNA form, the CDR3 reads TGCGCCAGCAGCCTCGACAGGGGCAGTACTGAAGCTTTCTTT. It yields the protein CASSLDRGSTEAFF.